Each of the 30 T cell receptor beta chains below was sequenced from the same sample in a study of T cells in Graves' hyperthyroidism and ophthalmopathy. TCR beta CDR3 sequences were amplified from RNA transcripts. The HTBI set primed first-round TCR CDR3 RT-PCR. From the multiplex PCR reads, TCRdb called clonotypes with MiXCR, one entry per CDR3 protein. The sample lists under 550,000 distinct CDR3 sequences, about an eighth occurring once. Sequences were obtained from blood. The origin of the receptors is a woman aged 18-29 years with Graves' hyperthyroidism.

The chain uses TRBV7-2 and TRBJ2-5, with D perhaps matching TRBD2 (5 bases). Between the trimmed V and J ends, which lost 3 bases and 5 bases, there was a span of 10 bases. The CDR3 spans 13 residues. Germline-derived CDR1 and CDR2 are SGHTA and FQGNSA. CDR3 sequence: CASSFGDRETQYF. The CDR3 nucleotides are TGTGCCAGCAGCTTCGGGGATCGGGAGACCCAGTACTTC.

In its sample, this clonotype was seen many times. This sequence joins TRBV6-2 or TRBV6-3 and TRBJ1-5; D uncertain. Trimming removed 7 bases from V and 2 bases from J, with 15 bases in between. Germline values: CDR1 MNHEY, CDR2 SVGEGT. CDR3 length equals 15 residues. The CDR3 DNA reads as TGTGCCAGCACACCCGGGTCCAGCCGCAATCAGCCCCAGCATTTT. Amino acids: CASTPGSSRNQPQHF.

V and J are TRBV28 and TRBJ2-7; 11 positions agree with TRBD2. V shed 5 bases, J shed 2 bases, and the junction held 5 bases outside the gene matches. This CDR3 is built from 15 residues. From germline, CDR1 is MDHEN and CDR2 SYDVKM. The CDR3 protein is CASSQGTSGPYEQYF. Here the CDR3 DNA reads TGTGCCAGCAGTCAAGGGACTAGCGGTCCCTACGAGCAGTACTTC.

The table lists this clonotype with many counts. The chain recombines TRBV27 with TRBJ2-1, with 7 bases identical to TRBD2. The length of the CDR3 is 17 residues. Germline values: CDR1 MNHEY, CDR2 SMNVEV (reference sequence). The trim removed 5 bases at V and 6 bases at J, leaving 16 bases unmatched. CDR3 protein: CASSPERGAGSFNEQFF. The CDR3 coding sequence is TGTGCCAGCAGTCCCGAGAGGGGAGCGGGAAGTTTCAATGAGCAGTTCTTC.

The rearrangement links TRBV20-1 to TRBJ2-3; 9 positions match TRBD1. V gave up 4 bases and J gave up 0 bases; unmatched junction bases: 5. There are 15 residues in the CDR3. Germline-derived CDR1 and CDR2 are DFQATT and SNEGSKA (reference sequence). The DNA for the CDR3 is TGCAGTGCTACTAGAGACAGGGGGAGCACAGATACGCAGTATTTT. Translated, it gives CSATRDRGSTDTQYF.

This clonotype has ten or more counts. The CDR3 loop is CASSEGGSSYNEQFF. CDR3 bases: TGTGCCAGCAGTGAAGGGGGGAGCTCCTACAATGAGCAGTTCTTC. The V and J genes are TRBV2 and TRBJ2-1, with D perhaps TRBD1 or TRBD2 (5 bases each). CDR3 size: 15 residues. The ends were cut back, 1 base at V and 0 bases at J, with 7 bases in the middle. Germline V lookup: CDR1 SNHLY, CDR2 FYNNEI. Full variable domain (rest looked up from reference TRBV2 and TRBJ2-1): EPEVTQTPSHQVTQMGQEVILRCVPISNHLYFYWYRQILGQKVEFLVSFYNNEISEKSEIFDDQFSVERPDGSNFTLKIRSTKLEDSAMYFCASSEGGSSYNEQFFGPGTRLTVL.

The gene calls are TRBV11-3 and TRBJ1-6; D not certain. Trimming shortened V by 3 bases and J by 10 bases, and 13 bases separated the two germline ends. The CDR3 contains 14 residues. Germline V gives CDR1 SGHNT, CDR2 YENEEA. The CDR3 bases are TGTGCCAGCAGCTTGGGTCAGATAGGGTCACCCCTCCACTTT. This translates into CASSLGQIGSPLHF. Together with reference TRBV11-3 and TRBJ1-6, the CDR3 gives the full variable domain: EAGVVQSPRYKIIEKKQPVAFWCNPISGHNTLYWYLQNLGQGPELLIRYENEEAVDDSQLPKDRFSAERLKGVDSTLKIQPAELGDSAVYLCASSLGQIGSPLHFGNGTRLTVT.

This clonotype has just a few counts. The chain links TRBV27 to TRBJ2-1, with a possible D match to TRBD2 (5 bases). The V gene's germline CDR1 is MNHEY and CDR2 SMNVEV (reference sequence). The CDR3 extends over 17 amino acids. The V and J ends lost 5 bases and 1 base respectively, with 18 bases between them. CDR3 amino acids: CASSQGLEALSYNEQFF. CDR3 DNA: TGTGCCAGCAGTCAAGGACTTGAAGCATTATCCTACAATGAGCAGTTCTTC.

Of note for this clonotype: This clone may be a read error of a much larger clone one base away. The V call is TRBV7-8, the J call TRBJ2-1; maybe TRBD2 (6 bases). CDR1 and CDR2 (germline): SGHVS, FQNEAQ. The CDR3 length is 18 residues. The CDR3 region is CASSPRAGLPRTYNEQSF. In nucleotides, the CDR3 is TGTGCCAGCAGCCCCCGGGCGGGGCTCCCCCGGACCTACAATGAGCAGTCCTTC.

This rearrangement joins TRBV12-3 or TRBV12-4 to TRBJ2-2, with D perhaps matching TRBD2 (5 bases). This CDR3 has 15 residues. The germline V and J ends were trimmed by 6 bases and 1 base, with 12 bases remaining between them. CDR3 DNA sequence: TGTGCCAGCAGCCCGGGGAACCTGAACACCGGGGAGCTGTTTTTT. It is translated as CASSPGNLNTGELFF.

The rearrangement uses TRBV11-2 and TRBJ2-2; a weak D match, TRBD1 (6 bases). This CDR3 has 16 residues. In germline, CDR1 is SGHAT, CDR2 FQNNGV. V gave up 5 bases and J gave up 6 bases, with 19 bases separating them. This CDR3 reads CASSPRGRGYSGELFF. The CDR3 DNA reads TGTGCCAGCAGCCCTAGGGGCAGGGGATATTCCGGGGAGCTGTTTTTT.

This clonotype was seen repeatedly, ten times or more. The J gene is TRBJ2-7, the V gene TRBV20-1, with D possibly called TRBD1 or TRBD2 (5 bases each). V gave up 4 bases and J gave up 3 bases, with 10 bases separating them. CDR3 size: 12 residues. Germline loops: CDR1 DFQATT, CDR2 SNEGSKA (reference sequence). The CDR3 DNA follows: TGCAGTGCTACCGGGGCAGACTACGAGCAGTACTTC. Encoded protein: CSATGADYEQYF.

The chain uses TRBV4-1 and TRBJ1-2; D unresolved. Germline-derived CDR1 and CDR2 are MGHRA and YSYEKL. Trimming pared 2 bases from V and 4 bases from J, leaving 14 bases between. The CDR3 extends over 15 amino acids. The CDR3 loop is CASSQNLITVYGYTF. CDR3 nucleotides: TGCGCCAGCAGCCAAAATTTGATAACAGTCTATGGCTACACCTTC.

This clonotype has ten or more counts. This chain connects TRBV12-5 to TRBJ2-3; D gene uncertain. V shed 4 bases and J shed 2 bases, with 13 bases lying between them. Germline V gives CDR1 LGHNT, CDR2 FRNRAP. The length of the CDR3 is 15 residues. DNA of the CDR3: TGTGCTAGTGGTTCGTCGTTTGGCTTCACAGATACGCAGTATTTT. Its translation: CASGSSFGFTDTQYF. Full variable domain (missing parts from reference TRBV12-5 and TRBJ2-3): DARVTQTPRHKVTEMGQEVTMRCQPILGHNTVFWYRQTMMQGLELLAYFRNRAPLDDSGMPKDRFSAEMPDATLATLKIQPSEPRDSAVYFCASGSSFGFTDTQYFGPGTRLTVL.

The chain is built from TRBV28 and TRBJ2-4; D remains unclear. Trimming shortened V by 5 bases and J by 7 bases, and 15 bases separated the two germline ends. The CDR3 sequence is 14 residues long. CDR1 and CDR2 (germline): MDHEN, SYDVKM. The CDR3 reads CASSQQGVKNIQYF. The CDR3 DNA reads as TGTGCCAGCAGTCAACAAGGAGTTAAGAACATTCAGTACTTC.

This clonotype was found many times. The V and J genes are TRBV28 and TRBJ2-2; 11 bases align to TRBD1. Trimming cost V 4 bases and J 5 bases; bases outside gene matches: 3. CDR3 length equals 15 residues. Germline CDR1 reads MDHEN; CDR2 reads SYDVKM. CDR3 in DNA: TGTGCCAGCAGTTGGGACAGGGGGGGGACCGGGGAGCTGTTTTTT. It yields the protein CASSWDRGGTGELFF.

This clonotype was recorded many times. The chain employs TRBV5-1 and TRBJ2-5; 10 nucleotides align to TRBD2. The CDR3 runs 15 residues. Germline loops: CDR1 SGHRS, CDR2 YFSETQ. Trimming removed 0 bases from V and 5 bases from J; junction bases left unmatched: 4. The CDR3 spells CASSLAGTSVETQYF. CDR3 bases: TGCGCCAGCAGCTTGGCCGGGACTAGCGTGGAGACCCAGTACTTC.

This clonotype was observed many times. The chain's CDR3 is CATSESRPSSSYNEQFF. The CDR3 region has the DNA TGTGCCACCAGTGAATCTCGACCGAGCAGCTCCTACAATGAGCAGTTCTTC. V usage is TRBV24-1 and J usage is TRBJ2-1; no firm D call. CDR3 length equals 17 residues. Germline CDR1 reads KGHDR; CDR2 reads SFDVKD. The ends were cut back, 4 bases at V and 0 bases at J, with 15 bases in the middle.

This clonotype was detected ten times or more. The chain uses TRBV6-1 and TRBJ2-7, with D tentatively TRBD1 (7 bases). The CDR3 loop spans 14 amino acids. Germline values: CDR1 MNHNS, CDR2 SASEGT. Written as DNA, the CDR3 is TGTGCGACCGGCACCGGGGGCAGGGGGATTGAGCAGTACTTC. This gives the protein CATGTGGRGIEQYF.

The V and J genes are TRBV6-1 and TRBJ1-5, with 8 bases lining up with TRBD1. The J call is uncertain, as TRBJ2-3 better fits the DNA end. CDR3 length equals 13 residues. The germline gives CDR1 MNHNS, CDR2 SASEGT. The CDR3 DNA reads as TGTGCCAGCAGAGCCTCCGGGACAGGCTCCCAGTATTTT. Protein: CASRASGTGSQYF.

This clonotype occurred many times. The rearrangement joins TRBV6-1 to TRBJ2-2; maybe TRBD2 (5 bases). The germline CDR1 and CDR2 sequences are MNHNS and SASEGT. CDR3 length equals 15 residues. Trimming took 11 bases from V and 4 from J, leaving 20 bases between them. For the CDR3, the DNA is TGTGCCCGCACCCTAAGGGAGCTTTCCACCGGGGAGCTGTTTTTT. As protein: CARTLRELSTGELFF.

The rearrangement uses TRBV10-3 and TRBJ2-5; weak D call: TRBD2 (6 bases). There are 13 residues in the CDR3. Germline CDR1 ENHRY, CDR2 SYGVKD. V was cut by 4 bases and J by 1 base, with 7 bases left in between. The CDR3 DNA follows: TGTGCCATCAGTGGGCGGGGCCAAGAGACCCAGTACTTC. It is translated as CAISGRGQETQYF.

There are many counts of this clonotype. The J gene is TRBJ2-5, the V gene TRBV28; TRBD2 matches 11 bases. From germline, CDR1 is MDHEN and CDR2 SYDVKM. V lost 8 bases and J lost 1; bases outside the gene matches: 12. The CDR3 is 17 amino acids. The CDR3, as DNA: TGTGCCAGCGCCGTTCCCGTGGGACTAGCGGTCCAAGAGACCCAGTACTTC. It yields the protein CASAVPVGLAVQETQYF.

This rearrangement joins TRBV12-3 or TRBV12-4 to TRBJ1-3; 7 bases are shared with TRBD1. This CDR3 has 16 residues. V lost 2 bases, J lost 3 bases, and 7 bases stayed unmatched. CDR3 protein: CASSLRAGGSGNTIYF. The CDR3 DNA reads TGTGCCAGCAGTTTACGGGCAGGGGGAAGTGGAAACACCATATATTTT.

In its sample, this clonotype was seen a few times. Just one base apart from a much larger clone, this may be a read error. The V call is TRBV12-3 or TRBV12-4, the J call TRBJ1-2; 9 nucleotides align to TRBD1. The CDR3 contains 14 residues. The V gene end was trimmed by 6 bases and the J gene end by 2 bases; junction bases not matched to a gene: 4. CDR3 nucleotide sequence: TGTGCCAGCAGCGGGACAGGGACCAACTATGGCTACACCTTC. It codes for CASSGTGTNYGYTF.

This clonotype was detected ten times or more. The chain links TRBV7-2 to TRBJ2-5; 7 nucleotides align to TRBD1. Germline V gene data show CDR1 as SGHTA and CDR2 as FQGNSA. The CDR3 sequence is 13 residues long. V was clipped by 0 bases and J by 5 bases; unmatched bases: 0. For the CDR3, the DNA is TGTGCCAGCAGCTTAGCAGGGGGCGAGACCCAGTACTTC. Protein: CASSLAGGETQYF.

Of note for this clonotype: A much larger clone lies a single base off, so this may be a read error. The V and J genes are TRBV18 and TRBJ2-1, with D possibly being TRBD1 (7 bases). Germline loops: CDR1 KGHSH, CDR2 LQKENI. V lost 8 bases, J lost 9 bases, and 17 bases lay in between. CDR3 length equals 13 residues. CDR3: CASPRQEGAEQFF. CDR3 bases: TGTGCCAGCCCTCGACAGGAGGGGGCTGAGCAGTTCTTC.

The table lists this clonotype with many counts. The rearrangement uses TRBV28 and TRBJ1-6; 10 bases line up with TRBD1. CDR3 length: 15 residues. Germline V gene lookup returns CDR1 MDHEN and CDR2 SYDVKM. Unmatched junction bases numbered 5, after V lost 4 bases and J lost 8 bases. The CDR3, as DNA: TGTGCCAGCAGTTCCCCCGGGACAGGGGATTCACCCCTCCACTTT. As protein: CASSSPGTGDSPLHF.

There are a few counts of this clonotype. The chain links TRBV5-1 to TRBJ1-2; possibly TRBD1 for D (5 bases). This CDR3 contains 14 residues. Germline V gene data show CDR1 as SGHRS and CDR2 as YFSETQ. V was shortened by 7 bases and J by 2 bases, with 15 bases between the two germline ends. Here the CDR3 reads CASHLRDGNYGYTF. The CDR3 DNA follows: TGCGCCAGCCATCTACGGGACGGGAACTATGGCTACACCTTC.

This clonotype was counted at least ten times. The chain carries TRBV28 and TRBJ2-5, with D perhaps TRBD1 (5 bases). The germline V gene has CDR1 MDHEN and CDR2 SYDVKM. The CDR3 totals 16 residues. Trimming left V 2 bases short and J 4 bases short, with 17 bases between. This CDR3 is CASSLGALGSPETQYF. The CDR3 nucleotides read TGTGCCAGCAGTTTAGGGGCCCTAGGCAGTCCAGAGACCCAGTACTTC.